The source of this T cell receptor beta chain is a study of blood T cell repertoires in COVID-19. Study-wide context: From T cells, B-cell-depleted T cells, or PBMCs came the material, which was cDNA or gDNA.

The repertoire was sequenced with immunoSEQ multiplex PCR; TCRdb's copy has only in-frame clones and lacks some. The table records 350,000 to 450,000 clones, about 88% of them present only once. The CDR3 runs to 11 residues. Per germline, CDR1 GTSNPN and CDR2 SVGIG (reference sequence). The V and J ends lost 5 bases and 7 bases respectively, with 9 bases between them. This clone was observed a handful of times. Cohorts were assigned according to the clinical history that participants reported. This clonotype was obtained from a woman in her late teens or twenties who had been exposed to COVID-19. Sequences were obtained from PBMCs or T cells enriched from blood (not recorded which). The rearrangement uses TRBV30 and TRBJ2-1, with a tentative D call TRBD1 (7 bases). For the CDR3, the DNA is TGTGCCTGGTCAGGGGGGAATGAGCAGTTCTTC. This sequence encodes CAWSGGNEQFF.